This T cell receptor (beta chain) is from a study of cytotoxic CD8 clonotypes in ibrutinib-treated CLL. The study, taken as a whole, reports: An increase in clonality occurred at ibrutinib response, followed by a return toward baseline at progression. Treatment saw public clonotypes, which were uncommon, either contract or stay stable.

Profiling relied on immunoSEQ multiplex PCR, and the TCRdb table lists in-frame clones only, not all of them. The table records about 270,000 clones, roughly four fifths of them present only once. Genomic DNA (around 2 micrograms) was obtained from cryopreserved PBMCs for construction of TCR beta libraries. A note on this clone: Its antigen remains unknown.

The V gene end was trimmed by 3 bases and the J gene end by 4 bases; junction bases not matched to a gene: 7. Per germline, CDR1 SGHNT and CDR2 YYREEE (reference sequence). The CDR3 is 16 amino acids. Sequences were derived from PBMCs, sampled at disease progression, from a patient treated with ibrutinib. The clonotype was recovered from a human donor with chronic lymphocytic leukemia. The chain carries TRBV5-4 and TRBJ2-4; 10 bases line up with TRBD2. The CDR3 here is CASSSLAGGVKNIQYF. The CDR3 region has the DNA TGTGCCAGCAGCTCCTTAGCGGGGGGCGTTAAAAACATTCAGTACTTC.